This TCR beta chain was recovered during a study of regulatory and conventional T cells in RAG deficiency. Findings of the study overall: Treg unique TCR beta sequences were approximately 100-fold fewer in Omenn syndrome and CID/AS patients than controls. Shannon entropy fell and Simpson indices rose in RAG-deficient patients. Omenn patients showed >90% Treg-Tconv overlap and shorter CDR3 lengths.

Germline lookup yields CDR1 SQVTM and CDR2 ANQGSEA. J was trimmed by 8 bases and V by 4 bases; bases with no gene match: 10. This CDR3 has 14 residues. The data were produced by immunoSEQ multiplex PCR, yet TCRdb's version contains in-frame clones alone and is incomplete. The sample has around 30,000 clones, 89% seen once. With respect to this clone: Its antigen is still unknown.

Separately, the same data were catalogued under a study of regulatory T cells. That work states: Primers: 52 TRBV forward and 13 TRBJ reverse. In patients, unique TRB V-J pairs were restricted and V/J usage skewed, especially in Tregs.

Sequencing input: CD8+ T cells sorted from blood. This clonotype originated in a human donor in good health. This sequence joins TRBV29-1 and TRBJ1-4; TRBD1 matches 7 bases. The CDR3 DNA follows: TGCAGCGTTGGGACAGGACTGACCCAAGAAAAACTGTTTTTT. Residues: CSVGTGLTQEKLFF. The full variable domain, completed using reference TRBV29-1 and TRBJ1-4, is SAVISQKPSRDICQRGTSLTIQCQVDSQVTMMFWYRQQPGQSLTLIATANQGSEATYESGFVIDKFPISRPNLTFSTLTVSNMSPEDSSIYLCSVGTGLTQEKLFFGSGTQLSVL.